Each of the 20 T cell receptor beta chains below was sequenced from the same sample in a study of Ad26.COV2.S vaccination and SARS-CoV-2 variants (dated by TCRdb to about 2021). Explained via the paper, the treatment or condition label denotes: around 19 received Ad26.COV2.S at low or high dose, single or two shots; 5 received placebo; per-sample allocation not given. For vaccine and placebo recipients, the sequenced repertoires came from samples collected on day 63 after the first injection. The library was produced with the immunoSEQ multiplex PCR assay. TCRdb obtained this table from immuneACCESS and retained in-frame rearrangements with V and J assigned. These tables miss some clones; where compared with another copy, unresolved V genes account for less than half of the shortfall, and the remainder is unexplained. This sample is represented by about 480,000 clones; around 88% of them were singletons. The ten largest clones represent 9.5% to 15% of the sample.

The source was peripheral blood, collected in a trial of Ad26.COV2.S vaccine versus placebo. All receptors come from a person aged 18-60 years who received the Ad26.COV2.S COVID-19 vaccine or a placebo.

The chain couples TRBV27 to TRBJ1-4; 9 bases agree with TRBD1. This CDR3 comprises 14 residues. Trimming cost V 6 bases and J 3 bases; bases outside gene matches: 2. The germline gives CDR1 MNHEY, CDR2 SMNVEV (reference sequence). The CDR3 DNA sequence: TGTGCCAGCAGCGGGACAGGGCCTAATGAAAAACTGTTTTTT. Protein: CASSGTGPNEKLFF.

The chain links TRBV3-1 (or the pseudogene TRBV3-2) to TRBJ2-5, with 13 nucleotides matching TRBD2. Germline V gene data show CDR1 as LGHDT and CDR2 as YNNKEL (reference sequence). V lost 0 bases to trimming and J lost 2 bases; unmatched junction nucleotides: 9. The length of the CDR3 is 19 residues. This chain's CDR3 is CASSQDRLGTSGKQETQYF. The DNA for the CDR3 is TGTGCCAGCAGCCAAGATCGATTGGGGACTAGCGGGAAACAAGAGACCCAGTACTTC.

This clone appeared a few times. The V call is TRBV7-8, the J call TRBJ1-4; D is unclear. The CDR3 is 16 residues long. Trimming took 1 base from V and 0 from J, leaving 9 bases between them. Germline-derived CDR1 and CDR2 are SGHVS and FQNEAQ. The CDR3 DNA follows: TGTGCCAGCAGCTTAGGCGGGCTATCAACTAATGAAAAACTGTTTTTT. It yields the protein CASSLGGLSTNEKLFF. The full variable domain, with the rest looked up from reference TRBV7-8 and TRBJ1-4, is GAGVSQSPRYKVAKRGQDVALRCDPISGHVSLFWYQQALGQGPEFLTYFQNEAQLDKSGLPSDRFFAERPEGSVSTLKIQRTQQEDSAVYLCASSLGGLSTNEKLFFGSGTQLSVL.

The rearrangement joins TRBV5-4 to TRBJ2-1; no clear D. V was pared by 3 bases and J by 8 bases, with 6 bases between. Germline V lookup: CDR1 SGHNT, CDR2 YYREEE (reference sequence). The CDR3 covers 11 residues. CDR3 nucleotides: TGTGCCAGCAGCTGGGGATATGAGCAGTTCTTC. Translating it yields CASSWGYEQFF.

The chain recombines TRBV6-6 with TRBJ1-5; 10 bases are a match to TRBD1. Germline V gene lookup returns CDR1 MNHNY and CDR2 SVGAGI (reference sequence). CDR3 size: 16 residues. Trimming cost V 5 bases and J 5 bases; bases outside gene matches: 9. CDR3 coding DNA: TGTGCCAGCAGTAAGGACAGGGGGGGCCCACATCAGCCCCAGCATTTT. The encoded protein is CASSKDRGGPHQPQHF.

CDR3 nucleotide sequence: TGTGCCAGCAGTTGGAGGACTAGCTGGGACTATAATGAGCAGTTCTTC. As protein: CASSWRTSWDYNEQFF. The chain recombines TRBV27 with TRBJ2-1, with TRBD2 matching 8 bases. The ends lost 4 bases at V and 7 bases at J; junction bases unmatched: 12. The germline gives CDR1 MNHEY, CDR2 SMNVEV (reference sequence). This CDR3 spans 16 amino acids.

The V call is TRBV6-4, the J call TRBJ2-7; D gene ambiguous. V was clipped by 10 bases and J by 4 bases, with 20 bases between them. CDR1 and CDR2 from the germline V gene are MRHNA and SNTAGT. This CDR3 has 14 amino acids. CDR3 loop: CATPTRPSPYEQYF. The CDR3 nucleotides are TGTGCCACCCCCACCCGGCCCTCCCCGTACGAGCAGTACTTC.

This clone was counted once. V and J are TRBV6-2 or TRBV6-3 and TRBJ1-2; no reliable D call. CDR1 and CDR2 from the germline V gene are MNHEY and SVGEGT. This CDR3 region has 11 residues. Between the trimmed V and J ends, which lost 5 bases and 4 bases, there was a span of 5 bases. Written as DNA, the CDR3 is TGTGCCAGCAGTCAGATCTATGGCTACACCTTC. It codes for CASSQIYGYTF.

The chain couples TRBV27 to TRBJ2-6; TRBD2 aligns across 8 bases. Per germline, CDR1 MNHEY and CDR2 SMNVEV (reference sequence). CDR3 length equals 15 residues. The CDR3 sequence: CATRSGSSGANVLTF. The CDR3 nucleotides are TGTGCGACGAGGAGCGGGAGCTCTGGGGCCAACGTCCTGACTTTC.

This clone was seen a handful of times. The chain's CDR3 is CASKGTGMNTEAFF. In nucleotides, the CDR3 is TGTGCCAGCAAGGGGACTGGAATGAACACTGAAGCTTTCTTT. V and J are TRBV2 and TRBJ1-1; tentative D call: TRBD1 (5 bases). Germline V lookup: CDR1 SNHLY, CDR2 FYNNEI. The CDR3 sequence is 14 residues long. With 7 bases removed from V and 0 bases from J, the gap between germline ends came to 12 bases.

The chain uses TRBV18 and TRBJ2-1; D is perhaps TRBD2 (6 bases). Germline V gene data show CDR1 as KGHSH and CDR2 as LQKENI. The CDR3 has 14 amino acids. V gave up 3 bases and J gave up 6 bases, with 12 bases separating them. DNA for the CDR3: TGTGCCAGCTCACCTTCTGGGGGAGGCAATGAGCAGTTCTTC. Protein product: CASSPSGGGNEQFF.

This clone was seen a handful of times. V usage is TRBV4-2 and J usage is TRBJ2-7; a weak D match, TRBD1 (6 bases). V was shortened by 5 bases and J by 4 bases, with 12 bases between the two germline ends. The CDR3 is made up of 13 amino acids. Germline CDR1 LGHNA, CDR2 YNFKEQ. As DNA, the CDR3 is TGTGCCAGCAGCTCCGGGACAACGTACGAGCAGTACTTC. It yields the protein CASSSGTTYEQYF.

This clone was found once. The rearrangement joins TRBV10-3 to TRBJ1-2, with a possible D match to TRBD1 (5 bases). Germline CDR1 and CDR2: ENHRY and SYGVKD. This CDR3 spans 16 amino acids. V gave up 2 bases and J gave up 4 bases, with 17 bases separating them. The CDR3 reads CAISEGSGTYGYGYTF. CDR3 coding DNA: TGTGCCATCAGTGAGGGGTCCGGGACCTATGGCTATGGCTACACCTTC.

The chain combines TRBV2 with TRBJ1-5; 7 nucleotides line up with TRBD1. Germline assignment: CDR1 SNHLY and CDR2 FYNNEI. The CDR3 spans 14 residues. With 4 bases clipped from V and 7 bases from J, the junction kept 7 bases outside the gene matches. CDR3 bases: TGTGCCAGCAGTGTCACCGGGGGACAGCAGCCCCAGCATTTT. It yields the protein CASSVTGGQQPQHF.

This sequence joins TRBV7-2 and TRBJ2-3, with D perhaps matching TRBD2 (5 bases). CDR1 SGHTA and CDR2 FQGNSA come from the germline V gene. This CDR3 is built from 14 residues. With 1 base removed from V and 2 bases from J, the gap between germline ends came to 7 bases. CDR3 sequence (DNA): TGTGCCAGCAGCTTAGTCGGGGTCACAGATACGCAGTATTTT. Its protein product is CASSLVGVTDTQYF.

The chain carries TRBV5-1 and TRBJ1-1; D unclear. The V gene's germline CDR1 is SGHRS and CDR2 YFSETQ. The CDR3 is 14 amino acids. The V and J ends lost 1 base and 0 bases respectively, with 7 bases between them. CDR3 DNA: TGCGCCAGCAGCTTGCTGGATGTGAACACTGAAGCTTTCTTT. It encodes CASSLLDVNTEAFF.

The V and J genes are TRBV6-1 and TRBJ2-7, with D perhaps assigned TRBD1 or TRBD2 (6 bases each). The V end was cut by 1 base, the J end by 3 bases, with 13 bases between. The CDR3 spans 15 residues. CDR1 is MNHNS and CDR2 is SASEGT in the germline V gene. The CDR3 sequence: CASSEGRGQIYEQYF. The CDR3 DNA sequence: TGTGCCAGCAGTGAAGGGAGGGGACAAATCTACGAGCAGTACTTC.

The chain links TRBV9 to TRBJ2-7; D assignment may be TRBD1 or TRBD2 (5 bases each). Trimming cost V 0 bases and J 0 bases, with 13 bases left between them. The germline CDR1 and CDR2 sequences are SGDLS and YYNGEE. The CDR3 length is 16 residues. This CDR3 reads CASSVGGGTSSYEQYF. CDR3 bases: TGTGCCAGCAGCGTAGGTGGGGGAACTAGCTCCTACGAGCAGTACTTC. Supplemented by reference TRBV9 and TRBJ2-7, the full variable domain reads DSGVTQTPKHLITATGQRVTLRCSPRSGDLSVYWYQQSLDQGLQFLIQYYNGEERAKGNILERFSAQQFPDLHSELNLSSLELGDSALYFCASSVGGGTSSYEQYFGPGTRLTVT.

This clone has only a few counts. V usage is TRBV5-5 and J usage is TRBJ1-4; maybe TRBD1 (5 bases). CDR1 is SGHKS, CDR2 YYEKEE, per germline (reference sequence). The CDR3 runs to 15 residues. With 4 bases removed from V and 4 bases from J, the gap between germline ends came to 14 bases. The CDR3 DNA follows: TGTGCCAGCAGCCCCGGGACGGGCCTTAATGAAAAACTGTTTTTT. Translation: CASSPGTGLNEKLFF.

The rearrangement links TRBV6-2 or TRBV6-3 to TRBJ1-5; 8 nucleotides line up with TRBD1. V was clipped by 5 bases and J by 6 bases; unmatched bases: 9. The CDR3 loop spans 15 amino acids. Germline CDR1 is MNHEY and CDR2 is SVGEGT. The CDR3 DNA follows: TGTGCCAGCAGTCAGATCGGACAGGGAGGTCAGCCCCAGCATTTT. This sequence encodes CASSQIGQGGQPQHF.